In its sample, the clone carrying this TCR beta chain was seen a few times. The repertoire was sequenced with immunoSEQ multiplex PCR; TCRdb's copy has only in-frame clones and lacks some. The sample holds around 120,000 clones, around 86% seen once. V gave up 0 bases and J gave up 0 bases, with 15 bases separating them. Per the germline V gene, CDR1 is SGHRS and CDR2 is YFSETQ. The CDR3 extends over 17 amino acids. The data originate from a study of control samples from healthy donors and cancer patients. The sequence was obtained from a man aged 35-49 years in good health. This chain joins TRBV5-1 and TRBJ1-2, with D unclear. Specimen: blood. The CDR3 region is CASSLGEAYQANYGYTF. Here the CDR3 DNA reads TGCGCCAGCAGCTTGGGCGAGGCCTACCAGGCTAACTATGGCTACACCTTC.